This TCR beta chain came from a study of T cell changes during pregnancy in multiple sclerosis. Data came from immunoSEQ multiplex PCR; TCRdb stores just in-frame clones and leaves some out. The data show 75,000 to 80,000 clones, just over 90% seen once. The specimen comprised peripheral blood, sampled in the second trimester of pregnancy. This TCR derives from a female donor in good health, enrolled as a control in a pregnancy study.

CDR3 sequence (DNA): TGTGCCAGCAGCTCGGGGACAGGGGGCGTCACTGAAGCTTTCTTT. Translated: CASSSGTGGVTEAFF. The gene calls are TRBV11-3 and TRBJ1-1; 12 bases fit TRBD1. CDR3 length: 15 residues. V gave up 4 bases and J gave up 4 bases; unmatched junction bases: 4. Germline V gives CDR1 SGHNT, CDR2 YENEEA. The whole variable domain, filled in from reference TRBV11-3 and TRBJ1-1, reads EAGVVQSPRYKIIEKKQPVAFWCNPISGHNTLYWYLQNLGQGPELLIRYENEEAVDDSQLPKDRFSAERLKGVDSTLKIQPAELGDSAVYLCASSSGTGGVTEAFFGQGTRLTVV.